The clone carrying this TCR beta chain was observed a few times. Antigen specificity is unknown. TCRdb reanalysed the 5' RACE reads using MiXCR and keeps one entry per CDR3 protein. The top ten clones hold 16% of a sample with under 550,000 distinct CDR3 sequences, 20% to 25% of them seen once. This sample was taken from a study of T cells after yellow fever vaccination. J gave up 3 bases and V 7 bases, and 23 bases lay outside the gene matches. CDR3 length: 20 amino acids. Germline CDR1 reads LGHNA; CDR2 reads YNFKEQ. Whole-study findings and limits: Booster samples showed a return of most primary-vaccination clones (around 96% CD4, about 85% CD8). Peaking on day 5 versus 15, the secondary response was faster but weaker.

The clonotype was recovered from a man between 18 and 29 years old who received the YFV17D yellow fever vaccine. The gene calls are TRBV4-2 and TRBJ2-1, with 8 bases aligning to TRBD1. The source material was PBMCs, sampled about 20 days after the first yellow fever vaccination. The chain's CDR3 is CASTTMLGQGRDIHYNEQFF. The DNA for the CDR3 is TGTGCCAGCACCACCATGCTCGGACAGGGTCGGGACATACACTACAATGAGCAGTTCTTC.